This entry lists 28 T cell receptor beta chains sequenced from one sample in a study of cytomegalovirus exposure and HLA in healthy donors. Profiling relied on immunoSEQ multiplex PCR, and the TCRdb table lists in-frame clones only, not all of them. This table has approximately 200,000 clones, more than 75% appearing once. Sequencing was performed on PBMCs. Every receptor here comes from a young man in good health and CMV-seropositive.

This clone showed up just once. V gene TRBV5-8 combines with J gene TRBJ2-2; 8 positions match TRBD1. Losses at the gene ends were 5 bases for V and 3 bases for J; bases not matched to a gene: 3. CDR3 length equals 14 residues. CDR1 SGHTS and CDR2 YDEGEE come from the germline V gene. Here the CDR3 DNA reads TGTGCCAGCAGACGACAGGGGCACACCGGGGAGCTGTTTTTT. It encodes CASRRQGHTGELFF. The complete variable domain, with remaining parts taken from reference TRBV5-8 and TRBJ2-2, reads EAGVTQSPTHLIKTRGQQATLRCSPISGHTSVYWYQQALGLGLQFLLWYDEGEERNRGNFPPRFSGRQFPNYSSELNVNALELEDSALYLCASRRQGHTGELFFGEGSRLTVL.

V usage is TRBV7-2 and J usage is TRBJ2-3; 8 bases are a match to TRBD2. The CDR3 loop spans 16 amino acids. The junction had 10 bases not matched to a gene; V was cut back by 5 bases and J by 3 bases. The germline CDR1 and CDR2 sequences are SGHTA and FQGNSA. CDR3 amino acids: CASSPLGAGGTDTQYF. The CDR3 nucleotides read TGTGCCAGCAGCCCCTTGGGCGCGGGAGGAACAGATACGCAGTATTTT. The full variable domain, with the rest looked up from reference TRBV7-2 and TRBJ2-3, is GAGVSQSPSNKVTEKGKDVELRCDPISGHTALYWYRQSLGQGLEFLIYFQGNSAPDKSGLPSDRFSAERTGGSVSTLTIQRTQQEDSAVYLCASSPLGAGGTDTQYFGPGTRLTVL.

For the CDR3, the DNA is TGCGCCAGCAGCTTGGACCGGCGGGGACCGGTGGAGACCCAGTACTTC. The encoded protein is CASSLDRRGPVETQYF. The rearrangement links TRBV5-1 to TRBJ2-5, with D possibly being TRBD2 (6 bases). Trimming took off 0 bases at V and 5 bases at J, with 17 bases between the two ends. This CDR3 has 16 residues. Germline values: CDR1 SGHRS, CDR2 YFSETQ.

The chain couples TRBV6-1 to TRBJ2-3; D is possibly TRBD2 (5 bases). CDR1 and CDR2 from the germline V gene are MNHNS and SASEGT. The CDR3 length is 13 residues. The V gene lost 8 bases and the J gene lost 1 base, with 10 bases spanning the gap. CDR3 nucleotide sequence: TGTGCCAGCGGGAGTATCGGCACAGATACGCAGTATTTT. The encoded protein is CASGSIGTDTQYF.

The genes are TRBV28 and TRBJ1-3; D uncertain. Trimming shortened V by 9 bases and J by 5 bases, and 14 bases separated the two germline ends. The germline V gene encodes CDR1 MDHEN and CDR2 SYDVKM. This CDR3 region has 13 residues. The CDR3 here is CASGEASRNTIYF. CDR3 bases: TGTGCCAGTGGGGAGGCTTCCAGAAACACCATATATTTT. Variable domain in full (rest from reference TRBV28 and TRBJ1-3): DVKVTQSSRYLVKRTGEKVFLECVQDMDHENMFWYRQDPGLGLRLIYFSYDVKMKEKGDIPEGYSVSREKKERFSLILESASTNQTSMYLCASGEASRNTIYFGEGSWLTVV.

The V call is TRBV7-8, the J call TRBJ2-3, with D hard to call. The V and J ends lost 0 bases and 1 base respectively, with 11 bases between them. This CDR3 contains 16 residues. Germline V CDR1 and CDR2: SGHVS, FQNEAQ. Written as DNA, the CDR3 is TGTGCCAGCAGCTTAGCTACTGGCGGTGGCACAGATACGCAGTATTTT. Protein product: CASSLATGGGTDTQYF.

The chain carries TRBV19 and TRBJ2-7; D is perhaps TRBD2 (5 bases). Germline V CDR1 and CDR2: LNHDA, SQIVND (reference sequence). V was pared by 4 bases and J by 7 bases, with 11 bases between. The CDR3 consists of 12 residues. The CDR3 sequence is CASSTPPGEQYF. For the CDR3, the DNA is TGTGCCAGTAGTACTCCCCCGGGGGAGCAGTACTTC.

J is TRBJ2-7 and V is TRBV6-1, with TRBD1 matching over 7 bases. The V gene end was trimmed by 8 bases and the J gene end by 3 bases; junction bases not matched to a gene: 7. Germline V gene sequence: CDR1 MNHNS, CDR2 SASEGT. The CDR3 spans 13 residues. This chain's CDR3 is CASRRDSLYEQYF. DNA for the CDR3: TGTGCCAGCCGCCGGGACAGCCTCTACGAGCAGTACTTC.

The rearrangement links TRBV6-4 to TRBJ2-1; D is possibly TRBD2 (5 bases). The CDR3 contains 12 residues. Germline loops: CDR1 MRHNA, CDR2 SNTAGT. The ends were cut back, 4 bases at V and 5 bases at J, with 6 bases in the middle. CDR3: CASSAGDNEQFF. Written as DNA, the CDR3 is TGTGCCAGCAGTGCCGGGGACAATGAGCAGTTCTTC.

This clone showed up just once. This chain links TRBV6-5 with TRBJ2-5, with 11 bases that match TRBD2. This CDR3 comprises 15 residues. J gave up 5 bases and V 5 bases, and 7 bases lay outside the gene matches. Germline V lookup: CDR1 MNHEY, CDR2 SVGAGI. The CDR3 sequence: CASSTTSGAYETQYF. The CDR3 DNA is TGTGCCAGCAGTACGACTAGCGGGGCGTACGAGACCCAGTACTTC.

The V call is TRBV4-3, the J call TRBJ2-2, with a weak D call TRBD1 (6 bases). The V end lost 3 bases, the J end lost 0 bases, and 17 bases lay between the germline ends. Germline V gene lookup returns CDR1 LGHNA and CDR2 YSLEER. This CDR3 has 18 residues. In DNA form, the CDR3 reads TGCGCCAGCAGCCACGATCTAACAGGGTCCGCGAACACCGGGGAGCTGTTTTTT. As protein: CASSHDLTGSANTGELFF.

The rearrangement links TRBV5-4 to TRBJ2-5; the match to TRBD2 covers 12 bases. V trimming: 2 bases; J trimming: 5 bases; junction bases outside the gene matches: 4. Germline CDR1 is SGHNT and CDR2 is YYREEE (reference sequence). The CDR3 runs 15 residues. CDR3: CASSLLAGGGETQYF. In DNA, the CDR3 is TGTGCCAGCAGCTTACTAGCGGGAGGTGGTGAGACCCAGTACTTC. The entire variable domain, with the rest obtained from reference TRBV5-4 and TRBJ2-5, is as follows: ETGVTQSPTHLIKTRGQQVTLRCSSQSGHNTVSWYQQALGQGPQFIFQYYREEENGRGNFPPRFSGLQFPNYSSELNVNALELDDSALYLCASSLLAGGGETQYFGPGTRLLVL.

The V and J genes are TRBV6-5 and TRBJ2-1, with D unresolved. This CDR3 has 11 amino acids. V gave up 5 bases and J gave up 6 bases, with 5 bases separating them. Germline CDR1 reads MNHEY; CDR2 reads SVGAGI. The CDR3 coding sequence is TGTGCCAGCAGTAACACCAATGAGCAGTTCTTC. Encoded protein: CASSNTNEQFF.

This chain joins TRBV23-1 and TRBJ2-2; TRBD1 might be the D (6 bases). TRBV23-1 is treated as an ORF (open reading frame) with a function not yet certain. There are 17 residues in the CDR3. V lost 3 bases to trimming and J lost 3 bases, with 17 bases between them. The CDR3 DNA sequence: TGCGCCAGCAGTCAGTTTCCGGGACATAAGGACACCGGGGAGCTGTTTTTT. Amino acid sequence: CASSQFPGHKDTGELFF.

This clone occurred a few times. The gene calls are TRBV6-4 and TRBJ2-2; the D gene is possibly TRBD2 (5 bases). The CDR3 totals 14 residues. Germline-derived CDR1 and CDR2 are MRHNA and SNTAGT. Trimming took 4 bases from V and 3 from J, leaving 9 bases between them. The CDR3 loop is CASSVAEDTGELFF. CDR3 sequence (DNA): TGTGCCAGCAGTGTTGCGGAGGACACCGGGGAGCTGTTTTTT.

This clone has a single count. The gene calls are TRBV7-2 and TRBJ2-7; TRBD2 matches at 13 bases. Per the germline V gene, CDR1 is SGHTA and CDR2 is FQGNSA. There are 17 residues in the CDR3. The J segment lost 2 bases and the V segment lost 5 bases, leaving 9 bases of the junction unmatched. The CDR3 loop is CASSLWTSGSGTYEQYF. The CDR3 nucleotides read TGTGCCAGCAGCCTGTGGACTAGCGGGAGTGGCACCTACGAGCAGTACTTC.

The chain uses TRBV7-6 and TRBJ2-1; 10 nucleotides match TRBD1. Germline V gene lookup returns CDR1 SGHVS and CDR2 FNYEAQ. With V trimmed by 4 bases and J by 7 bases, 4 bases remained unmatched. CDR3 length: 14 amino acids. The DNA of the CDR3 is TGTGCCAGCAGCTCGGACAGGGGGAGGAATGAGCAGTTCTTC. Translated: CASSSDRGRNEQFF.

The chain combines TRBV9 with TRBJ1-2, with D possibly being TRBD1 (5 bases). This CDR3 region has 13 residues. With 0 bases removed from V and 4 bases from J, the gap between germline ends came to 7 bases. Germline CDR1 is SGDLS and CDR2 is YYNGEE. CDR3 sequence reads: CASSVEGIYGYTF. CDR3 DNA sequence: TGTGCCAGCAGCGTAGAGGGGATCTATGGCTACACCTTC.

The gene calls are TRBV7-8 and TRBJ2-3; the match to TRBD1 covers 9 bases. Germline trimming cut 3 bases from V and 0 bases from J; bases unmatched to any gene: 4. Germline V CDR1 and CDR2: SGHVS, FQNEAQ. The CDR3 is made up of 16 amino acids. The chain's CDR3 is CASSLGQGISTDTQYF. The CDR3 DNA reads as TGTGCCAGCAGCTTGGGACAGGGAATCAGCACAGATACGCAGTATTTT. Drawing the rest from reference TRBV7-8 and TRBJ2-3, the complete variable domain is GAGVSQSPRYKVAKRGQDVALRCDPISGHVSLFWYQQALGQGPEFLTYFQNEAQLDKSGLPSDRFFAERPEGSVSTLKIQRTQQEDSAVYLCASSLGQGISTDTQYFGPGTRLTVL.

The chain combines TRBV19 with TRBJ1-5, with D maybe TRBD1 (5 bases). The CDR3 has 15 residues. The V and J ends lost 4 bases and 4 bases respectively, with 14 bases between them. The V gene's germline CDR1 is LNHDA and CDR2 SQIVND (reference sequence). The CDR3 protein is CASSTLNRGNQPQHF. Written as DNA, the CDR3 is TGTGCCAGTAGTACCTTGAATAGGGGAAATCAGCCCCAGCATTTT.

In this sample, this clone turned up once. The chain uses TRBV30 and TRBJ2-4; TRBD2 matches at 11 bases. This CDR3 has 13 residues. Looked up from germline, CDR1 is GTSNPN and CDR2 is SVGIG (reference sequence). The ends lost 7 bases at V and 7 bases at J; junction bases unmatched: 6. CDR3 bases: TGTGCCTCCGCAACTAGCGGGAGCAACATTCAGTACTTC. It translates to CASATSGSNIQYF.

The chain combines TRBV27 with TRBJ2-3; TRBD1 matches at 8 bases. CDR1 and CDR2 (germline): MNHEY, SMNVEV (reference sequence). This CDR3 is 18 amino acids long. The junction had 12 bases not matched to a gene; V was cut back by 1 base and J by 3 bases. This CDR3 is CASSLWGWAGGETDTQYF. CDR3 nucleotides: TGTGCCAGCAGTTTATGGGGTTGGGCAGGGGGCGAGACAGATACGCAGTATTTT.

This sequence joins TRBV9 and TRBJ2-5, with D maybe TRBD1 (5 bases). The CDR3 consists of 14 residues. Trimming took 0 bases from V and 5 from J, leaving 11 bases between them. Per the germline V gene, CDR1 is SGDLS and CDR2 is YYNGEE. The CDR3 sequence is CASSVGQLGETQYF. The CDR3 DNA reads TGTGCCAGCAGCGTAGGACAGCTGGGGGAGACCCAGTACTTC.

The chain links TRBV11-2 to TRBJ2-7; 7 nucleotides agree with TRBD2. V trimming: 5 bases; J trimming: 6 bases; junction bases outside the gene matches: 7. Germline values: CDR1 SGHAT, CDR2 FQNNGV. The CDR3 length is 13 residues. CDR3 DNA sequence: TGTGCCAGCAGCGCCGGCCTAGCGGTCGAGCAGTACTTC. Translated, it gives CASSAGLAVEQYF.

The rearrangement links TRBV27 to TRBJ2-7; a weak D match, TRBD1 (5 bases). The V gene lost 7 bases and the J gene lost 2 bases, with 15 bases spanning the gap. The germline V gene encodes CDR1 MNHEY and CDR2 SMNVEV (reference sequence). This CDR3 contains 14 residues. The CDR3 reads CASTGHNRPYEQYF. The CDR3 DNA reads TGTGCCAGCACCGGACACAATCGTCCCTACGAGCAGTACTTC.

This chain uses TRBV5-6 with TRBJ1-2; a possible D gene is TRBD1 (5 bases). The ends were cut back, 4 bases at V and 3 bases at J, with 13 bases in the middle. The CDR3 runs 14 residues. Germline V gene data show CDR1 as SGHDT and CDR2 as YYEEEE. CDR3 amino acids: CASSTGTAYYGYTF. The CDR3 coding sequence is TGTGCCAGCAGCACCGGGACTGCCTACTATGGCTACACCTTC.

The chain employs TRBV27 and TRBJ2-1, with D possibly being TRBD2 (6 bases). CDR1 is MNHEY, CDR2 SMNVEV, per germline (reference sequence). The CDR3 consists of 18 residues. Between the trimmed V and J ends, which lost 7 bases and 6 bases, there was a span of 28 bases. This CDR3 is CASTSWLERRAGSNEQFF. The CDR3 DNA reads as TGTGCCAGCACCTCCTGGTTAGAGAGGAGGGCCGGCAGCAATGAGCAGTTCTTC.

The V gene is TRBV5-8, the J gene TRBJ2-5; TRBD2 agrees at 13 bases. This CDR3 has 16 residues. V shed 3 bases and J 4 bases; nucleotides not matched to a gene: 6. The germline V gene has CDR1 SGHTS and CDR2 YDEGEE. Here the CDR3 DNA reads TGTGCCAGCAGCTCCGGACTAGCGGGAGTAGGAGAGACCCAGTACTTC. Translating it yields CASSSGLAGVGETQYF.